This TCR beta chain stems from a study of cytomegalovirus exposure and HLA in healthy donors. Trimming pared 5 bases from V and 11 bases from J, leaving 18 bases between. Germline CDR1 reads SQVTM; CDR2 reads ANQGSEA. The CDR3 is 13 amino acids. Each donor's status was that of a healthy bone marrow donor. The PCR had 60 Vbeta and 13 Jbeta primers. Assay used: immunoSEQ multiplex PCR; TCRdb lists only in-frame clones, some missing. The table shows fewer than 200,000 clones, with about two thirds occurring only once. For this clone: Its specificity is unknown. This specimen includes other DNA sequences encoding the same CDR3.

Notes on the study in general: Presence/absence analysis assumed near-uniform sequencing depth across donors. Upon later analysis, TCR association rates were observed to vary by HLA locus, being highest for DRB1 and lowest for HLA-C. Owing to their indistinguishability, certain V segments, notably TRBV6-2 and TRBV6-3, were excluded.

What was sequenced was PBMCs. This chain links TRBV29-1 with TRBJ1-4; D may be TRBD1 (6 bases). This clonotype originated in a woman aged 25 to 39 in good health and CMV-seronegative. This chain's CDR3 is CSVPDRSREKLFF. DNA of the CDR3: TGCAGCGTTCCCGACAGGTCAAGAGAGAAACTGTTTTTT. Drawing the rest from reference TRBV29-1 and TRBJ1-4, the complete variable domain is SAVISQKPSRDICQRGTSLTIQCQVDSQVTMMFWYRQQPGQSLTLIATANQGSEATYESGFVIDKFPISRPNLTFSTLTVSNMSPEDSSIYLCSVPDRSREKLFFGSGTQLSVL.